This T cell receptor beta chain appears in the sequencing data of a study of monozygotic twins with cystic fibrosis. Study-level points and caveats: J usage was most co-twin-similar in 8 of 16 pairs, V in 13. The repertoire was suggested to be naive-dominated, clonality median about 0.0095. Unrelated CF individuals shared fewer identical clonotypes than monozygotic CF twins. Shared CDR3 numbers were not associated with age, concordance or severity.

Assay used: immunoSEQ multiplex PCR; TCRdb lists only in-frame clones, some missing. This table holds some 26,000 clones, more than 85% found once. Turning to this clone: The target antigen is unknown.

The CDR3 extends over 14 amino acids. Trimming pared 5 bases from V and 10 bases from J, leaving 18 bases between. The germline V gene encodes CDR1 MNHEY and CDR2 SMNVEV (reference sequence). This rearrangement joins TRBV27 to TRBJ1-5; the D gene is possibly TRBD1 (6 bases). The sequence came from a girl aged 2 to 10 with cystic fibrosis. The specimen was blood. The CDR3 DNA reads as TGTGCCAGCAGTATGGCAGGGGAGGTTAATCCCCAGCATTTT. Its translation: CASSMAGEVNPQHF.